This note documents a single TCR beta chain sequence. The sample originates from a study of blood T cell repertoires in COVID-19. Study-level information: The United States, Italy and Spain provided the acute and convalescent COVID-19 samples. Sources were T cells, B-cell-depleted T cells, or PBMCs; the material itself was cDNA or gDNA.

Original analysis: Using reference gene primer amplification, nucleated cell counts were estimated. Libraries were prepared by immunoSEQ multiplex PCR; TCRdb keeps only in-frame clonotypes and omits some of them. V and J calls and clone size follow that table, whereas D and trimming were derived from the DNA. The table lists fewer than 350,000 clones, about 89% of them singletons. Trimming at V came to 1 base and at J to 12 bases, leaving 3 bases not matched to a gene. This CDR3 comprises 13 residues. Germline values: CDR1 SGHVS, CDR2 FQNEAQ. The sequenced sample consisted of peripheral blood. This sequence originates from a man in his forties with active or convalescent COVID-19. J is TRBJ1-6 and V is TRBV7-8; TRBD1 agrees at 7 bases. The CDR3 is CASSLDRGGPLHF. The DNA for the CDR3 is TGTGCCAGCAGCTTAGACAGGGGAGGACCCCTCCACTTT. The whole variable domain, remainder taken from reference TRBV7-8 and TRBJ1-6, is GAGVSQSPRYKVAKRGQDVALRCDPISGHVSLFWYQQALGQGPEFLTYFQNEAQLDKSGLPSDRFFAERPEGSVSTLKIQRTQQEDSAVYLCASSLDRGGPLHFGNGTRLTVT.